This entry lists 28 T cell receptor beta chains sequenced from one sample in a study of T cells in narcolepsy. The protocol was immunoSEQ multiplex PCR, while the TCRdb copy is restricted to in-frame clones and leaves out a portion. The profile shows over 25,000 clones, around nine tenths of them singletons. The sample taken for sequencing was CD45RA- memory CD4+ T cells from PBMCs. The receptors stem from a human donor with narcolepsy.

Remarks on this clone: Different DNA sequences within this sample yield the same CDR3. V and J are TRBV2 and TRBJ1-3; TRBD1 is a possible D gene (6 bases). Trimming stripped 6 bases from V and 3 bases from J, with 9 bases between. CDR1 and CDR2 (germline): SNHLY, FYNNEI. The CDR3 has 13 residues. This chain's CDR3 is CASRRQVGNTIYF. In DNA form, the CDR3 reads TGTGCCAGCAGGAGACAGGTTGGAAACACCATATATTTT.

The chain carries TRBV19 and TRBJ2-2; D possibly corresponds to TRBD2 (5 bases). Per the germline V gene, CDR1 is LNHDA and CDR2 is SQIVND (reference sequence). The V and J ends lost 6 bases and 4 bases respectively, with 12 bases between them. This CDR3 region has 14 residues. The DNA for the CDR3 is TGTGCCAGTAGGCGGGTCGAGGGCACCGGGGAGCTGTTTTTT. Amino acids: CASRRVEGTGELFF.

The J gene is TRBJ2-6, the V gene TRBV7-8; 7 bases are shared with TRBD1. Per germline, CDR1 SGHVS and CDR2 FQNEAQ. With 7 bases clipped from V and 0 bases from J, the junction kept 9 bases outside the gene matches. The CDR3 contains 17 residues. The CDR3 loop reads CASNRQGLSSGANVLTF. In DNA form, the CDR3 reads TGTGCCAGCAACAGACAGGGCCTCAGCTCTGGGGCCAACGTCCTGACTTTC.

V is TRBV19 and J is TRBJ1-3; tentative D call: TRBD1 (6 bases). CDR1 LNHDA and CDR2 SQIVND come from the germline V gene (reference sequence). With 5 bases removed from V and 1 base from J, the gap between germline ends came to 9 bases. The CDR3 is 14 residues long. CDR3 sequence (DNA): TGTGCCAGTAGTGATGGACAGTCTGGAAACACCATATATTTT. Its translation: CASSDGQSGNTIYF.

The chain uses TRBV12-5 and TRBJ1-5; D perhaps matches TRBD1 (5 bases). Germline-derived CDR1 and CDR2 are LGHNT and FRNRAP. The V and J ends lost 5 bases and 4 bases respectively, with 12 bases between them. The CDR3 length is 14 residues. CDR3 nucleotides: TGTGCTAGTGGTGGGGGGACTTATAATCAGCCCCAGCATTTT. Translating gives CASGGGTYNQPQHF.

The genes are TRBV9 and TRBJ1-1; tentatively, D is TRBD1 (5 bases). This CDR3 has 14 residues. V was trimmed by 1 base and J by 3 bases, leaving 10 bases between them. Germline V gene sequence: CDR1 SGDLS, CDR2 YYNGEE. CDR3 protein: CASSVRGDDTEAFF. As DNA, the CDR3 is TGTGCCAGCAGCGTAAGGGGAGACGACACTGAAGCTTTCTTT.

V is TRBV28 and J is TRBJ2-3; 7 nucleotides agree with TRBD2. The ends lost 4 bases at V and 1 base at J; junction bases unmatched: 8. Germline CDR1 is MDHEN and CDR2 is SYDVKM. The CDR3 covers 16 residues. The CDR3 protein is CASSSLASRGTDTQYF. CDR3 nucleotide sequence: TGTGCCAGCAGTTCACTAGCGTCTCGCGGCACAGATACGCAGTATTTT.

The J gene is TRBJ2-2, the V gene TRBV11-2, with 9 bases fitting TRBD2. Germline loops: CDR1 SGHAT, CDR2 FQNNGV. J was trimmed by 4 bases and V by 3 bases; bases with no gene match: 3. The CDR3 loop spans 15 amino acids. The DNA of the CDR3 is TGTGCCAGCAGCTTTAGCGGGAGTGCCACCGGGGAGCTGTTTTTT. It is translated as CASSFSGSATGELFF.

A single count supports this clone. V and J are TRBV4-2 and TRBJ2-4; D call uncertain. V was pared by 0 bases and J by 1 base, with 13 bases between. The germline CDR1 and CDR2 sequences are LGHNA and YNFKEQ. CDR3 length: 17 residues. DNA for the CDR3: TGTGCCAGCAGCCAAGATTATACCCCGGAGGCCAAAAACATTCAGTACTTC. Encoded protein: CASSQDYTPEAKNIQYF.

The chain carries TRBV9 and TRBJ1-6, with D perhaps TRBD1 (6 bases). The germline CDR1 and CDR2 sequences are SGDLS and YYNGEE. CDR3 length: 15 residues. V lost 0 bases to trimming and J lost 9 bases, with 13 bases between them. For the CDR3, the DNA is TGTGCCAGCAGCGTAGCGGGGGGGGCGGGTTCACCCCTCCACTTT. Translation: CASSVAGGAGSPLHF.

The sample holds a few counts of this clone. The V call is TRBV5-6, the J call TRBJ1-4, with 10 bases identical to TRBD1. The V segment lost 1 base and the J segment 7 bases; nucleotides outside the gene matches: 4. Germline V lookup: CDR1 SGHDT, CDR2 YYEEEE. The CDR3 covers 15 residues. The CDR3 region has the DNA TGTGCCAGCAGCTTGACGGGACAGGGGAGTGAAAAACTGTTTTTT. Protein: CASSLTGQGSEKLFF. The variable domain in full, completed from reference TRBV5-6 and TRBJ1-4, reads DAGVTQSPTHLIKTRGQQVTLRCSPKSGHDTVSWYQQALGQGPQFIFQYYEEEERQRGNFPDRFSGHQFPNYSSELNVNALLLGDSALYLCASSLTGQGSEKLFFGSGTQLSVL.

The J gene is TRBJ2-2, the V gene TRBV7-2; D is unresolved. The CDR3 is 14 amino acids. CDR1 SGHTA and CDR2 FQGNSA come from the germline V gene. Trimming shortened V by 4 bases and J by 10 bases, and 16 bases separated the two germline ends. The CDR3 nucleotides are TGTGCCAGCAGCTCGAAGTTAGATGGGGAGGAGCTGTTTTTT. Translated, it gives CASSSKLDGEELFF.

The J gene is TRBJ1-2, the V gene TRBV5-1, with 9 nucleotides matching TRBD1. The V gene end was trimmed by 4 bases and the J gene end by 3 bases; junction bases not matched to a gene: 7. This CDR3 region has 15 residues. CDR1 and CDR2 from the germline V gene are SGHRS and YFSETQ. As DNA, the CDR3 is TGCGCCAGCAGCGGAGGGACAGGGAGGGACTATGGCTACACCTTC. Protein: CASSGGTGRDYGYTF.

The chain employs TRBV6-5 and TRBJ1-1; a possible D gene is TRBD1 (6 bases). The CDR3 is 14 amino acids. V shed 5 bases and J shed 1 base, with 11 bases lying between them. Germline V gene lookup returns CDR1 MNHEY and CDR2 SVGAGI. CDR3: CASSRTASNTEAFF. CDR3 nucleotides: TGTGCCAGCAGTAGGACAGCGTCGAACACTGAAGCTTTCTTT.

V usage is TRBV9 and J usage is TRBJ1-3; D is ambiguous. The ends were cut back, 3 bases at V and 0 bases at J, with 4 bases in the middle. The CDR3 has 13 amino acids. Germline lookup yields CDR1 SGDLS and CDR2 YYNGEE. CDR3 bases: TGTGCCAGCAGCGCGATCTCTGGAAACACCATATATTTT. Protein: CASSAISGNTIYF.

V and J are TRBV29-1 and TRBJ2-1, with 7 bases that match TRBD1. The CDR3 contains 14 residues. The germline gives CDR1 SQVTM, CDR2 ANQGSEA. V shed 5 bases, J shed 6 bases, and the junction held 10 bases outside the gene matches. CDR3 loop: CSVLRTTGLNEQFF. The CDR3 region has the DNA TGCAGCGTTCTTAGAACGACAGGGCTCAATGAGCAGTTCTTC.

This chain links TRBV7-9 with TRBJ1-5, with D hard to call. In germline, CDR1 is SEHNR, CDR2 FQNEAQ (reference sequence). V gave up 3 bases and J gave up 6 bases, with 9 bases separating them. CDR3 length equals 13 residues. CDR3 coding DNA: TGTGCCAGCAGCTTCACGGGTTTTCAGCCCCAGCATTTT. This encodes CASSFTGFQPQHF.

This sequence joins TRBV15 and TRBJ2-7; D uncertain. Germline values: CDR1 LNHNV, CDR2 YYDKDF (reference sequence). V lost 1 base and J lost 0, with 10 bases in between. This CDR3 has 15 residues. DNA of the CDR3: TGTGCCACCAGCAGAGGTGGGCAGCTCTCCTACGAGCAGTACTTC. Translating gives CATSRGGQLSYEQYF.

This sequence joins TRBV5-4 and TRBJ2-5, with 8 bases identical to TRBD2. The end of the DNA is better explained by TRBJ2-7, so the J call may be wrong. The CDR3 is made up of 15 amino acids. Germline-derived CDR1 and CDR2 are SGHNT and YYREEE (reference sequence). CDR3 in amino acids: CASSLDGGGSYEQYF. CDR3 in DNA: TGTGCCAGCAGCTTGGATGGCGGGGGGTCCTACGAGCAGTACTTC.

The rearrangement joins TRBV15 to TRBJ2-7, with D possibly being TRBD1 or TRBD2 (6 bases each). The V gene's germline CDR1 is LNHNV and CDR2 YYDKDF (reference sequence). Trimming cost V 0 bases and J 2 bases, with 20 bases left between them. The length of the CDR3 is 18 residues. CDR3 residues: CATSRDPPGGGTPYEQYF. The CDR3 DNA reads as TGTGCCACCAGCAGAGATCCCCCCGGAGGGGGGACCCCCTACGAGCAGTACTTC.

This chain uses TRBV2 with TRBJ2-7; TRBD2 matches 7 bases. Germline V CDR1 and CDR2: SNHLY, FYNNEI. The trim removed 8 bases at V and 1 base at J, leaving 8 bases unmatched. The CDR3 consists of 14 residues. CDR3 sequence (DNA): TGTGCCAGCTGGAAGCCGGGGGGTTCCTACGAGCAGTACTTC. Protein: CASWKPGGSYEQYF.

This clone occurred a few times. This CDR3 reads CASSEASVLDRGIYEQYF. The DNA for the CDR3 is TGTGCCAGCAGTGAAGCGAGCGTGTTGGACAGGGGGATCTACGAGCAGTACTTC. This chain connects TRBV6-1 to TRBJ2-7; 10 bases match TRBD1. In germline, CDR1 is MNHNS, CDR2 SASEGT. The CDR3 loop spans 18 amino acids. Unmatched junction bases numbered 11, after V lost 0 bases and J lost 3 bases.

This clone was counted a single time. The chain couples TRBV5-6 to TRBJ2-7; 9 nucleotides match TRBD1. With 4 bases clipped from V and 1 base from J, the junction kept 6 bases outside the gene matches. Germline V gene data show CDR1 as SGHDT and CDR2 as YYEEEE. The CDR3 is 15 residues long. The DNA of the CDR3 is TGTGCCAGCAGCCACGGGACAGGGAGGTCCTACGAGCAGTACTTC. Amino acid sequence: CASSHGTGRSYEQYF. Supplemented by reference TRBV5-6 and TRBJ2-7, the full variable domain reads DAGVTQSPTHLIKTRGQQVTLRCSPKSGHDTVSWYQQALGQGPQFIFQYYEEEERQRGNFPDRFSGHQFPNYSSELNVNALLLGDSALYLCASSHGTGRSYEQYFGPGTRLTVT.

The chain uses TRBV15 and TRBJ1-2; 7 nucleotides match TRBD1. Germline V gene lookup returns CDR1 LNHNV and CDR2 YYDKDF (reference sequence). The J segment lost 8 bases and the V segment lost 3 bases, leaving 9 bases of the junction unmatched. This CDR3 region has 14 residues. The CDR3 protein is CATSSRQGAYGYTF. For the CDR3, the DNA is TGTGCCACCAGCAGTCGACAGGGAGCGTACGGCTACACCTTC.

A few counts support this clone. The gene calls are TRBV5-1 and TRBJ1-5, with a possible D match to TRBD1 (5 bases). The germline gives CDR1 SGHRS, CDR2 YFSETQ. V was cut by 0 bases and J by 5 bases, with 12 bases left in between. The CDR3 totals 15 residues. The CDR3 here is CASSLDGAGYQPQHF. CDR3 in DNA: TGCGCCAGCAGCTTGGATGGGGCTGGGTATCAGCCCCAGCATTTT.

This chain connects TRBV7-9 to TRBJ1-2, with a weak D call TRBD1 (5 bases). The CDR3 runs 15 residues. V was pared by 5 bases and J by 5 bases, with 18 bases between. The germline CDR1 and CDR2 sequences are SEHNR and FQNEAQ (reference sequence). The CDR3 bases are TGTGCCAGCAGCCGCCAGAGCGGGGGGGGGTATGGCTACACCTTC. It codes for CASSRQSGGGYGYTF. The full variable domain, completed using reference TRBV7-9 and TRBJ1-2, is DTGVSQNPRHKITKRGQNVTFRCDPISEHNRLYWYRQTLGQGPEFLTYFQNEAQLEKSRLLSDRFSAERPKGSFSTLEIQRTEQGDSAMYLCASSRQSGGGYGYTFGSGTRLTVV.

The sample holds a few counts of this clone. This chain uses TRBV5-4 with TRBJ1-6, with unresolved D. CDR1 and CDR2 from the germline V gene are SGHNT and YYREEE (reference sequence). The V and J ends lost 5 bases and 6 bases respectively, with 15 bases between them. This CDR3 spans 15 amino acids. CDR3: CASSVLDIRNSPLHF. Here the CDR3 DNA reads TGTGCCAGCAGTGTACTCGACATCCGTAATTCACCCCTCCACTTT.

The chain links TRBV10-2 to TRBJ2-3, with a tentative D call TRBD1 (5 bases). V was pared by 3 bases and J by 1 base, with 8 bases between. Germline CDR1 reads WSHSY; CDR2 reads SAAADI. The length of the CDR3 is 14 residues. The CDR3 sequence is CASSDRAGTDTQYF. CDR3 DNA: TGCGCCAGCAGTGACAGGGCCGGCACAGATACGCAGTATTTT.